The 28 T cell receptor beta chains reported below all come from one sample, sequenced in a study of blood T cell repertoires in COVID-19. Clones were read by immunoSEQ multiplex PCR, and TCRdb kept only the in-frame ones, dropping some. The sample lists tens of thousands of clones; around 92% were seen once. Sequenced material: peripheral blood. The source is a middle-aged woman with active or convalescent COVID-19.

This chain uses TRBV19 with TRBJ2-7; maybe TRBD2 (6 bases). Germline CDR1 is LNHDA and CDR2 is SQIVND (reference sequence). Trimming pared 6 bases from V and 7 bases from J, leaving 16 bases between. CDR3 length equals 13 residues. CDR3 region: CASSLGGYEEQYF. The DNA of the CDR3 is TGTGCCAGTAGCCTGGGAGGTTACGAGGAGCAGTACTTC.

The chain recombines TRBV7-9 with TRBJ1-5; maybe TRBD1 (5 bases). The germline V gene encodes CDR1 SEHNR and CDR2 FQNEAQ (reference sequence). The CDR3 has 14 residues. V lost 0 bases and J 5 bases, leaving 8 bases between the germline ends. CDR3: CASSLAGADQPQHF. CDR3 coding DNA: TGTGCCAGCAGCTTAGCAGGGGCGGATCAGCCCCAGCATTTT.

The CDR3 DNA is TGTGCCTGGAGTCCAGGGGGCGACGGCTACACCTTC. Encoded protein: CAWSPGGDGYTF. This chain links TRBV30 with TRBJ1-2, with 8 bases aligning to TRBD1. V shed 2 bases and J 8 bases; nucleotides not matched to a gene: 4. CDR3 length: 12 residues. The germline V gene encodes CDR1 GTSNPN and CDR2 SVGIG (reference sequence).

The V call is TRBV7-9, the J call TRBJ1-4; the match to TRBD1 covers 10 bases. The ends lost 4 bases at V and 8 bases at J; junction bases unmatched: 10. This CDR3 region has 16 residues. Germline loops: CDR1 SEHNR, CDR2 FQNEAQ (reference sequence). The CDR3: CASSYPLGTGVEKLFF. The CDR3 nucleotides read TGTGCCAGCAGCTACCCGTTAGGGACAGGGGTGGAAAAACTGTTTTTT.

The chain carries TRBV5-8 and TRBJ1-5, with TRBD1 matching over 7 bases. Trimming at V came to 4 bases and at J to 0 bases, leaving 4 bases not matched to a gene. Per the germline V gene, CDR1 is SGHTS and CDR2 is YDEGEE. The CDR3 runs 15 residues. CDR3: CASSVGQVSNQPQHF. The CDR3 nucleotides are TGTGCCAGCAGCGTCGGACAGGTTAGCAATCAGCCCCAGCATTTT.

The genes are TRBV12-5 and TRBJ2-7; 8 positions agree with TRBD1. J was trimmed by 2 bases and V by 0 bases; bases with no gene match: 12. This CDR3 is built from 18 residues. Germline V gives CDR1 LGHNT, CDR2 FRNRAP. CDR3 in DNA: TGTGCTAGTGGTTTGGTATTAGGACAGGGTACTATAACCTACGAGCAGTACTTC. It encodes CASGLVLGQGTITYEQYF.

The V and J genes are TRBV11-2 and TRBJ1-2; D not certain. V was shortened by 2 bases and J by 1 base, with 8 bases between the two germline ends. The CDR3 length is 14 residues. Per germline, CDR1 SGHAT and CDR2 FQNNGV. The CDR3: CASSLRSINYGYTF. The CDR3 nucleotides are TGTGCCAGCAGCTTACGGTCAATTAACTATGGCTACACCTTC.

The chain recombines TRBV4-1 with TRBJ1-1; TRBD1 is a possible D gene (6 bases). V lost 1 base, J lost 10 bases, and 13 bases lay in between. The CDR3 is made up of 13 amino acids. Germline CDR1 MGHRA, CDR2 YSYEKL. The CDR3 DNA reads TGCGCCAGCAGCCAAGGTCAGGGGCGTGGAGCTTTCTTT. Translation gives CASSQGQGRGAFF.

This clone was seen a single time. The J gene is TRBJ2-2, the V gene TRBV5-1, with 12 bases lining up with TRBD2. In germline, CDR1 is SGHRS, CDR2 YFSETQ. The CDR3 loop spans 18 amino acids. V shed 4 bases, J shed 0 bases, and the junction held 7 bases outside the gene matches. The CDR3 DNA reads as TGCGCCAGCAGCCCGGGACTAGCGGGCTTCGCGAACACCGGGGAGCTGTTTTTT. It yields the protein CASSPGLAGFANTGELFF.

The V gene is TRBV14, the J gene TRBJ2-2; a possible D gene is TRBD2 (5 bases). Deletions cut 4 bases from V and 1 base from J, with 10 bases between. Germline values: CDR1 SGHDN, CDR2 FVKESK. CDR3 length equals 15 residues. CDR3: CASSLLRGNTGELFF. CDR3 nucleotides: TGTGCCAGCAGCCTCCTCCGGGGGAACACCGGGGAGCTGTTTTTT.

The chain employs TRBV4-1 and TRBJ2-2; 12 nucleotides line up with TRBD2. J gave up 4 bases and V 3 bases, and 6 bases lay outside the gene matches. The CDR3 has 17 residues. Germline CDR1 is MGHRA and CDR2 is YSYEKL. The CDR3 region has the DNA TGCGCCAGCAGCCAGAGAGGACTAGCGGGGCCCACCGGGGAGCTGTTTTTT. Amino acid sequence: CASSQRGLAGPTGELFF.

The gene calls are TRBV28 and TRBJ2-6, with 14 bases lining up with TRBD2. The J segment lost 18 bases and the V segment lost 6 bases, leaving 4 bases of the junction unmatched. Per germline, CDR1 MDHEN and CDR2 SYDVKM. The CDR3 loop spans 12 amino acids. The CDR3 reads CASRGLAGDPTF. The CDR3 bases are TGTGCCAGCAGGGGACTAGCGGGAGACCCGACTTTC. The full variable domain, completed using reference TRBV28 and TRBJ2-6, is DVKVTQSSRYLVKRTGEKVFLECVQDMDHENMFWYRQDPGLGLRLIYFSYDVKMKEKGDIPEGYSVSREKKERFSLILESASTNQTSMYLCASRGLAGDPTFGAGSRLTVL.

The chain couples TRBV6-1 to TRBJ2-7; the match to TRBD1 covers 8 bases. This CDR3 has 18 amino acids. Germline V gene data show CDR1 as MNHNS and CDR2 as SASEGT. V shed 1 base and J 2 bases; nucleotides not matched to a gene: 13. CDR3: CASSEGIRTGRTAYEQYF. Here the CDR3 DNA reads TGTGCCAGCAGTGAAGGGATACGGACAGGGAGGACGGCCTACGAGCAGTACTTC.

The chain has TRBV11-3 and TRBJ1-1; D is uncertain. The CDR3 contains 14 residues. Trimming took off 1 base at V and 1 base at J, with 7 bases between the two ends. Germline-derived CDR1 and CDR2 are SGHNT and YENEEA. The CDR3 DNA sequence: TGTGCCAGCAGCTTAGGACATGAGAACACTGAAGCTTTCTTT. As protein: CASSLGHENTEAFF. Looking up the rest from reference TRBV11-3 and TRBJ1-1 gives the full variable domain: EAGVVQSPRYKIIEKKQPVAFWCNPISGHNTLYWYLQNLGQGPELLIRYENEEAVDDSQLPKDRFSAERLKGVDSTLKIQPAELGDSAVYLCASSLGHENTEAFFGQGTRLTVV.

V is TRBV4-1 and J is TRBJ2-1, with TRBD2 matching over 8 bases. This CDR3 region has 15 residues. Germline V CDR1 and CDR2: MGHRA, YSYEKL. Trimming removed 3 bases from V and 5 bases from J; junction bases left unmatched: 6. The CDR3 DNA reads TGCGCCAGCAGCCACTTAGCGGGGCAACACAATGAGCAGTTCTTC. Residues: CASSHLAGQHNEQFF.

The chain combines TRBV7-6 with TRBJ2-2; 7 bases agree with TRBD1. The CDR3 has 16 amino acids. Germline assignment: CDR1 SGHVS and CDR2 FNYEAQ. V was pared by 5 bases and J by 4 bases, with 10 bases of the junction left unmatched. CDR3 protein: CASSLTGVGSTGELFF. In DNA form, the CDR3 reads TGTGCCAGCAGCCTCACAGGGGTGGGTTCCACCGGGGAGCTGTTTTTT.

The rearrangement links TRBV5-1 to TRBJ2-1; 8 bases map to TRBD2. The CDR3 spans 16 residues. J lost 6 bases, V lost 9 bases, and 17 bases had no gene match. In germline, CDR1 is SGHRS, CDR2 YFSETQ. CDR3 residues: CATLTPGRGVFNEQFF. For the CDR3, the DNA is TGCGCCACCCTCACCCCCGGGAGGGGGGTTTTCAATGAGCAGTTCTTC.

The chain carries TRBV3-1 (or the pseudogene TRBV3-2) and TRBJ1-1, with D hard to call. Germline lookup yields CDR1 LGHDT and CDR2 YNNKEL (reference sequence). The CDR3 covers 13 residues. V was shortened by 4 bases and J by 5 bases, with 11 bases between the two germline ends. For the CDR3, the DNA is TGTGCCAGCAGCCCCTCTGGCAGGACTGAAGCTTTCTTT. It yields the protein CASSPSGRTEAFF.

The sample holds a few counts of this clone. This rearrangement joins TRBV7-9 to TRBJ2-2; weak D call: TRBD2 (7 bases). V was cut by 6 bases and J by 0 bases, with 14 bases left in between. This CDR3 spans 16 amino acids. Germline CDR1 and CDR2: SEHNR and FQNEAQ (reference sequence). As DNA, the CDR3 is TGTGCCAGCAGTGGGCCGGGGGGCCCGAACACCGGGGAGCTGTTTTTT. Amino acids: CASSGPGGPNTGELFF.

The V gene is TRBV3-1 (or the pseudogene TRBV3-2), the J gene TRBJ1-4; perhaps TRBD1 as D (5 bases). CDR3 length equals 14 residues. Per the germline V gene, CDR1 is LGHDT and CDR2 is YNNKEL (reference sequence). The ends were cut back, 1 base at V and 10 bases at J, with 13 bases in the middle. The DNA of the CDR3 is TGTGCCAGCAGCCAAGGATCCCGGGGGGGAAAACTGTTTTTT. Its translation is CASSQGSRGGKLFF.

V usage is TRBV4-1 and J usage is TRBJ1-1; D remains unclear. The CDR3 length is 17 residues. V lost 0 bases and J lost 0, with 14 bases in between. From germline, CDR1 is MGHRA and CDR2 YSYEKL. This CDR3 is CASSQEIVGSLNTEAFF. Here the CDR3 DNA reads TGCGCCAGCAGCCAAGAGATAGTGGGCAGTTTGAACACTGAAGCTTTCTTT.

V and J are TRBV28 and TRBJ2-2, with 7 positions matching TRBD1. Germline CDR1 MDHEN, CDR2 SYDVKM. After removal of 5 bases from V and 4 bases from J, the junction contained 4 bases not matched to a gene. The CDR3 sequence is 14 residues long. The CDR3 DNA is TGTGCCAGCAGTCTTGACAGGGTCACCGGGGAGCTGTTTTTT. This encodes CASSLDRVTGELFF.

This rearrangement joins TRBV3-1 (or the pseudogene TRBV3-2) to TRBJ2-1; D is unresolved. CDR1 and CDR2 from the germline V gene are LGHDT and YNNKEL (reference sequence). The CDR3 loop spans 15 amino acids. V lost 4 bases and J 2 bases, leaving 12 bases between the germline ends. The CDR3 DNA reads as TGTGCCAGCAGCCCCGGGTCGCCGACCTACAATGAGCAGTTCTTC. It is translated as CASSPGSPTYNEQFF.

The chain links TRBV27 to TRBJ2-1; 7 bases fit TRBD1. CDR1 and CDR2 from the germline V gene are MNHEY and SMNVEV (reference sequence). This CDR3 region has 15 residues. The J segment lost 7 bases and the V segment lost 1 base, leaving 7 bases of the junction unmatched. The CDR3: CASSLWGQPRNEQFF. In DNA form, the CDR3 reads TGTGCCAGCAGTTTATGGGGACAGCCCCGGAATGAGCAGTTCTTC.

The V gene is TRBV7-3, the J gene TRBJ2-5, with 13 positions matching TRBD2. With V trimmed by 5 bases and J by 7 bases, 16 bases remained unmatched. Germline lookup yields CDR1 SGHTA and CDR2 FQGTGA. The CDR3 covers 18 residues. The CDR3 sequence: CASSITGTSGVPGSTQYF. The CDR3 DNA reads as TGTGCCAGCAGCATTACCGGGACTAGCGGGGTCCCGGGTTCGACCCAGTACTTC.

The gene calls are TRBV19 and TRBJ1-6; D unresolved. The germline V gene has CDR1 LNHDA and CDR2 SQIVND (reference sequence). V lost 3 bases and J lost 10, with 7 bases in between. CDR3 size: 12 residues. CDR3 protein: CASSISRSPLHF. The CDR3 bases are TGTGCCAGTAGTATCTCGCGATCACCCCTCCACTTT.

This clone was seen only a few times. This rearrangement joins TRBV11-3 to TRBJ1-6; 9 nucleotides agree with TRBD1. Germline CDR1 SGHNT, CDR2 YENEEA. V lost 5 bases to trimming and J lost 10 bases; unmatched junction nucleotides: 9. The CDR3 is made up of 15 amino acids. CDR3 amino acids: CASSLRTGEGSPLHF. The CDR3 DNA is TGTGCCAGCAGCCTCCGGACAGGGGAGGGATCACCCCTCCACTTT.

A single count supports this clone. V gene TRBV6-5 combines with J gene TRBJ2-2; no definite D call. From germline, CDR1 is MNHEY and CDR2 SVGAGI. V lost 5 bases, J lost 2 bases, and 3 bases lay in between. This CDR3 is built from 12 residues. The CDR3: CASSQNTGELFF. In DNA form, the CDR3 reads TGTGCCAGCAGTCAAAACACCGGGGAGCTGTTTTTT.